This TCR beta chain was identified during a study of blood T cell repertoires in COVID-19. Study-level background: COVID-19 samples collected from the United States, Italy and Spain covered acute and convalescent phases. Sources were T cells, B-cell-depleted T cells, or PBMCs; the material itself was cDNA or gDNA.

The CDR3 is made up of 14 amino acids. The V gene's germline CDR1 is SGHNT and CDR2 YYREEE (reference sequence). The V end lost 6 bases, the J end lost 4 bases, and 14 bases lay between the germline ends. Authors' analysis steps: Reference gene primers were amplified, and this amplification served to estimate nucleated cell counts. Produced via immunoSEQ multiplex PCR; TCRdb's table is partial and in-frame only. The D gene and trimming were derived from the DNA, and the V and J assignments and clone size from that table. There are fewer than 350,000 clones in the sample; 86% occur only once, and approximately 8.2% lies in the top ten.

The sequence derives from a man between 35 and 55 years old with active or convalescent COVID-19. The sequencing sample was made of peripheral blood. V usage is TRBV5-4 and J usage is TRBJ1-3; no firm D call. Here the CDR3 reads CASKMRVDGNTIYF. DNA of the CDR3: TGTGCCAGCAAGATGCGGGTGGACGGAAACACCATATATTTT. The entire variable domain, with the rest obtained from reference TRBV5-4 and TRBJ1-3, is as follows: ETGVTQSPTHLIKTRGQQVTLRCSSQSGHNTVSWYQQALGQGPQFIFQYYREEENGRGNFPPRFSGLQFPNYSSELNVNALELDDSALYLCASKMRVDGNTIYFGEGSWLTVV.